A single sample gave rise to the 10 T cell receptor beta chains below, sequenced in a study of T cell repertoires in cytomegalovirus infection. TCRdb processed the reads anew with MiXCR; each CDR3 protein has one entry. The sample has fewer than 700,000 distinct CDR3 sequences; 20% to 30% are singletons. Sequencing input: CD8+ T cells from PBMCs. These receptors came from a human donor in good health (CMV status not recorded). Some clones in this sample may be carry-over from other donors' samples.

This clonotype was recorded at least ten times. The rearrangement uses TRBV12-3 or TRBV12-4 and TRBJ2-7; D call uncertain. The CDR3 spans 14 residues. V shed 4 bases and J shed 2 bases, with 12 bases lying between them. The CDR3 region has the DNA TGTGCCAGCAGTTCTGGGTCCTGGGCCTACGAGCAGTACTTC. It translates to CASSSGSWAYEQYF.

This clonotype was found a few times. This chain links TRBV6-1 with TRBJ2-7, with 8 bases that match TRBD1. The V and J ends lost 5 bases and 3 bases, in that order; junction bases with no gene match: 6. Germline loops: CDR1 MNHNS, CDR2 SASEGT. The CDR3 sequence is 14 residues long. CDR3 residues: CASSFKTGDYEQYF. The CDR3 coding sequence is TGTGCCAGCAGTTTCAAGACAGGGGACTACGAGCAGTACTTC.

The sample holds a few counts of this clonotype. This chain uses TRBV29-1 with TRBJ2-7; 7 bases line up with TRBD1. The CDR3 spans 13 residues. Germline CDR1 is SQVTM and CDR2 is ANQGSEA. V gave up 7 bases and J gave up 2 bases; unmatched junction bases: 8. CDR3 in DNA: TGCAGCGCCGTAGGGGGCCTAACCTACGAGCAGTACTTC. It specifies CSAVGGLTYEQYF.

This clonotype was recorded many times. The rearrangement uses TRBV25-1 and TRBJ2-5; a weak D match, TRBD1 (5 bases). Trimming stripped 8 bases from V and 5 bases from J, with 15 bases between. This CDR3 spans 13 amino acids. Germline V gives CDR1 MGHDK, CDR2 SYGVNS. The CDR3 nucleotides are TGTGCCAGCCAGAAATCAGGGCCGGAGACCCAGTACTTC. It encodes CASQKSGPETQYF.

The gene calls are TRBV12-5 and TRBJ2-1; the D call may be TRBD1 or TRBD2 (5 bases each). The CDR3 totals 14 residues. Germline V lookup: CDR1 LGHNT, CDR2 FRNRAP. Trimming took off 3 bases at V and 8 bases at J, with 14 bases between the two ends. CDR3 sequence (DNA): TGTGCTAGTGGTTTCCGAGGGGAAATCGATGAGCAGTTCTTC. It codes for CASGFRGEIDEQFF.

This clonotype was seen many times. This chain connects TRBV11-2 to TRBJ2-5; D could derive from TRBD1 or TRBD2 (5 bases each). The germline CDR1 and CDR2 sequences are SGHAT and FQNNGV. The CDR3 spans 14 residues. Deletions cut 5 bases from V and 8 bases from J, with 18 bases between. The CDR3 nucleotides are TGTGCCAGCAGCGAATCCCATGCTAGGGACACCCAGTACTTC. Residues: CASSESHARDTQYF.

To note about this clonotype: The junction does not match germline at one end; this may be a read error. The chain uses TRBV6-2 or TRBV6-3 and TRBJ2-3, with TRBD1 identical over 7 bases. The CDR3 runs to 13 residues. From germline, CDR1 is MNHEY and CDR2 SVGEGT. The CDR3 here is CAGRSTGLTAQYF. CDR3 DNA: TGTGCCGGCAGGTCGACAGGGCTCACTGCGCAGTATTTT.

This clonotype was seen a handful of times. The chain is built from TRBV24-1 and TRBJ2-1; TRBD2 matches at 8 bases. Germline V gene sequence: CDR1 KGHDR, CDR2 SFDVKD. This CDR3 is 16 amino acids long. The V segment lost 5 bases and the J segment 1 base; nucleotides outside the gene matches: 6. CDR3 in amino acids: CATSAISGESYNEQFF. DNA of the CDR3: TGTGCCACCAGTGCTATTAGCGGGGAATCCTACAATGAGCAGTTCTTC.

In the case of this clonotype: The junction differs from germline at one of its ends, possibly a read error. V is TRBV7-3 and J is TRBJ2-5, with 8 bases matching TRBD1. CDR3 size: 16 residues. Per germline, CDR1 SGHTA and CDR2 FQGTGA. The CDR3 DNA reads TGTGCCAGCAGCTCCGTCCCGGGACAGGTCCAAGAGACCCTGTACTTC. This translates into CASSSVPGQVQETLYF.

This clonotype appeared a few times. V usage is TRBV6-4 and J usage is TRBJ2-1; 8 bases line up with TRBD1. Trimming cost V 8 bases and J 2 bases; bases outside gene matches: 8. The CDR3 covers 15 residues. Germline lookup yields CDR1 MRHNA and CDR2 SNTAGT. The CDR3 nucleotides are TGTGCCAGCCAAGCAGGACAGGGAGCCTACAATGAGCAGTTCTTC. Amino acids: CASQAGQGAYNEQFF.